This section outlines one TCR beta chain sequence together with its context. This clone was counted at least ten times. Which antigen it targets is not known. No quality values exist for individual bases; no much larger clone is one base distant. This specimen comes from a study of beta chain features in type 1 diabetes (dated by TCRdb to the late 2010s). As for the study more broadly: Mean age, gender distribution, total cell number and subset yield were not different between patients and healthy donors. A total of around 110,000,000 sorted cells were examined across all samples, and RNA yield correlated strongly with the number of cells per subset. The study compared the TCRB repertoires of sorted circulating CD4+ T cell subsets in recently diagnosed type 1 diabetes patients with those in matched healthy donors. Regulatory and stem cell-like memory subsets were obtained from only 8 patients and about eight healthy donors, while naive and central memory subsets were obtained from all 30 or so donors. General conclusions and limits of the study: The naive, central memory and regulatory TCRB repertoires appeared to resemble one another more closely among patients than among healthy donors. Type 1 diabetes patients showed a moderate but significant shortening of TCRB CDR3 length in all four CD4+ subsets. Patients with type 1 diabetes made fewer insertions and deleted more nucleotides at VDJ recombination sites, implying thymic rearrangement abnormalities. Because the HLA sub-analyses included only small numbers of individuals, any influence of HLA type on TCRB rearrangement was left unresolved. Sequencing cDNA rather than genomic DNA could over-represent highly expressing activated cells, although activation and CD3 levels did not differ between groups. PCR might favor shorter templates, but patient and control samples were amplified and corrected together, so any skew would affect both groups equally.

The trim is 0 bases for V and 0 bases for J, with a gap of 9 bases between the germline ends. The CDR3, from cysteine to phenylalanine, totals 16 residues. Solely the CDR3 DNA is kept, with 48 bases framed from the first base. The entire isolated RNA was reverse transcribed using the High Capacity cDNA Reverse Transcription Kit, and thus expressed TCRB transcripts were sequenced. Naive, central memory and regulatory T cell samples underwent deep immunoSEQ sequencing, averaging roughly 3.3 million total reads per sample. After sorted cells were lysed in RLT buffer, RNA was extracted with DNase-treated RNeasy Micro or Mini kits, with the choice depending on cell number. To prevent cross-contamination, each cell subset was processed individually, whereas patient and healthy donor samples were processed jointly. The immunoSEQ multiplex PCR was used to amplify TCRB sequences from cDNA, yielding 87-bp fragments that span the CDR3 region. Amplicons were sequenced on the Illumina HiSeq platform. In the source study's methods: PCR bias was computationally corrected using synthetic template baselines, reads within Hamming distance 2 were collapsed, and singletons that could not be merged were discarded. By aligning reads against IMGT, V, D and J genes, CDR3 length, and insertions or deletions at six rearrangement sites were assigned. Within each subset, clonotype counts were normalized to sorted cell number, and only after that were true diversity and Gini coefficients computed with the tcR R package. The overlap coefficient, calculated on TCRB nucleotide sequences, was used to quantify repertoire sharing. Entries here come from immuneACCESS through TCRdb and include only in-frame sequences with V and J called. Some clones fail to appear in such tables; in the studies checked, an unresolved V gene covers under half of the shortfall, and the cause of the remainder is unknown. Clone size and V and J calls were adopted from that table, with D and trimming inferred from the DNA. In all, the sample holds roughly 300,000 clones, and approximately 8% of those were seen once. The top ten hold approximately 0.47% of the sample.

A single peripheral blood draw of around 0.11 L on average was collected from each donor into heparinised tubes. Using a panel that included CD45RO, CCR7, CD25, CD127, CD95 and CD27, naive, central memory, regulatory and stem cell-like memory CD4+ T cells were sorted on a BD FACSAria II. Every sorted population had a purity above 95%. PBMCs were isolated right away by Lymphoprep density gradient centrifugation and were stained directly, without culture. Samples were stained and sorted in pairs, with one healthy donor and one patient per experiment, so that batch effects were minimized. The specimen was central memory CD4+ T cells from blood. The sequence came from a woman aged 18-30 years in good health. The sequence joins TRBV23-1 to TRBJ2-1, with no confidently assigned D gene. TRBV23-1 counts as an open reading frame of uncertain function. The nucleotide sequence reads as follows: TGCGCCAGCAGTCAATCGTCACACAGCTCCTACAATGAGCAGTTCTTC. This translates into CASSQSSHSSYNEQFF.